The rows below give T cell receptor beta chains drawn from one sample of a study of shared clonotypes between healthy human individuals. The method was immunoSEQ multiplex PCR; TCRdb's version includes in-frame clones alone and lacks a portion of them. Of about 480,000 clones listed, roughly 79% are singletons. Material for sequencing was PBMCs. These receptors originate from a woman aged 40-49 years in good health. Some clones in this sample may be carry-over from other donors' samples. CDR3s leave out the opening cysteine and the closing phenylalanine or tryptophan.

CDR3	V	J
ASSPSRTFAGEKLF	TRBV7-9	TRBJ1-4
SVQPSGANVLT	TRBV29-1	TRBJ2-6
ASSPWTSADSYNEQF	TRBV7-9	TRBJ2-1
ASRATGQLYEQY	TRBV28	TRBJ2-7
ASSQGQKLAEQETQY	TRBV4-1	TRBJ2-5
ASSRLGGEQF	TRBV11-2	TRBJ2-1
ASGQLSNQPQH	TRBV19	TRBJ1-5
ATSGGATYTGELF	TRBV15	TRBJ2-2
ASGRFPVNTEAF	TRBV28	TRBJ1-1
ASSPGTETQY	TRBV18	TRBJ2-5
ASSPPDGQPWGTGELF	TRBV19	TRBJ2-2
ASVTSGANVLT	TRBV28	TRBJ2-6
ASSPLQSYNEQF	TRBV18	TRBJ2-1
ASSLQGNQPQH	TRBV27	TRBJ1-5
ASSGRHDTGELF	TRBV2	TRBJ2-2
ASSILNSDTQY	TRBV14	TRBJ2-3